This T cell receptor (beta chain) derives from a study of T cells in Graves' hyperthyroidism and ophthalmopathy. General study findings and limits: Stable hyperthyroidism was told apart from ophthalmopathy by a model built on 13 V-J features.

As for this clonotype: What it binds is unknown.

TCR beta CDR3 region amplification was performed from RNA transcripts. The HTBI primer set drove a first-round RT-PCR of the TCR CDR3. From the multiplex PCR reads, TCRdb called clonotypes with MiXCR, one entry per CDR3 protein. The sample shows fewer than 350,000 distinct CDR3 sequences, 18% of them seen only once. The sample comprised blood. The receptor comes from a woman in her forties or fifties with Graves' hyperthyroidism.

CDR3 in DNA: TGCGCCAGCAGCTTGGTAGCGGGGGACCATGGCTACACCTTC. It translates to CASSLVAGDHGYTF. The V gene is TRBV5-1, the J gene TRBJ1-2, with D possibly matching TRBD1 (5 bases). Germline CDR1 reads SGHRS; CDR2 reads YFSETQ. Between the trimmed V and J ends, which lost 0 bases and 6 bases, there was a span of 12 bases. The CDR3 covers 14 residues.